This entry features one T cell receptor beta chain sequence. Its specificity is not known. These data belong to a study of T cell responses to AZD1222 COVID-19 vaccine. Notes on the study in general: Spike-wide vaccine-associated CD4 TCRs dominated at 160-218 and 743-854. Nearly half of unique spike-specific TCRs reportedly avoided B.1.351 and B.1.1.7 mutated regions. Receipt of two AZD1222 doses was followed by a rise in Spike-specific TCR breadth and depth.

The assay was immunoSEQ multiplex PCR, and TCRdb's table has in-frame clones only and misses some. The data show 65,000 to 95,000 clones, about 91% seen once. The TCR was taken from an adult in good health. Source: peripheral blood, taken on day 0 of MenACWY control vaccination.

CDR3 DNA sequence: TGTGCCAGCTCAACGACCATCAATACGACATCTCGCAGCATTCAGTACTTC. Its protein is CASSTTINTTSRSIQYF. The chain links TRBV18 to TRBJ2-4; no reliable D call. Germline lookup yields CDR1 KGHSH and CDR2 LQKENI. Trimming pared 5 bases from V and 9 bases from J, leaving 26 bases between. The CDR3 runs 17 residues.